Listed below are T cell receptor beta chains from one sample, sequenced in a study of blood T cell repertoires in COVID-19. The method was immunoSEQ multiplex PCR; TCRdb's version includes in-frame clones alone and lacks a portion of them. The profile shows roughly 200,000 clones, about 83% of them singletons. The specimen sequenced was PBMCs or T cells enriched from blood (not recorded which). The receptors stem from a man in his forties with acute COVID-19. Both conserved end residues are part of each CDR3. D genes are given only for firm matches. Not all rows give a size; the values are once, few, many and, for expanded clones, a class.

cdr3_nt: TGTGCCAGCAGTCGGACAGGGGGCATTTCACCCCTCCACTTT
cdr3_aa: CASSRTGGISPLHF
v_call: TRBV27
clone_size: .
cdr3_length: 14
d_call: TRBD1
j_call: TRBJ1-6

cdr3_nt: TGTGCCAGCAGCGCCACTGGACAGGGTACGACTGAAGCTTTCTTT
cdr3_aa: CASSATGQGTTEAFF
v_call: TRBV11-2
clone_size: .
cdr3_length: 15
d_call: TRBD1
j_call: TRBJ1-1

cdr3_nt: TGTGCCAGCAGCGCCGGACAGGGGGCGCATTTTGAGCAGTTCTTC
cdr3_aa: CASSAGQGAHFEQFF
v_call: TRBV5-6
clone_size: .
cdr3_length: 15
d_call: TRBD1
j_call: TRBJ2-1

cdr3_nt: TGTGCCAGTAGTATCGGAGCGGGAGGTACAGATACGCAGTATTTT
cdr3_aa: CASSIGAGGTDTQYF
v_call: TRBV19
clone_size: once
cdr3_length: 15
d_call: TRBD2
j_call: TRBJ2-3

cdr3_nt: TGTGCCAGCAGCCCGGGACAGGGGTGGTCAGATACGCAGTATTTT
cdr3_aa: CASSPGQGWSDTQYF
v_call: TRBV28
clone_size: .
cdr3_length: 15
d_call: TRBD1
j_call: TRBJ2-3

cdr3_nt: TGCGCCAGCACAACAGGGGGCGGTCTTGAAGCTTTCTTT
cdr3_aa: CASTTGGGLEAFF
v_call: TRBV4-1
clone_size: few
cdr3_length: 13
d_call: TRBD1
j_call: TRBJ1-1

cdr3_nt: TGTGCCAGTAGTATCCCGGGGAACGAGGTGCAGCCCCAGCATTTT
cdr3_aa: CASSIPGNEVQPQHF
v_call: TRBV19
clone_size: few
cdr3_length: 15
d_call: .
j_call: TRBJ1-5

cdr3_nt: TGTGCCAGCAGCCACACTACCTTCTTCACCGGGGAGCTGTTTTTT
cdr3_aa: CASSHTTFFTGELFF
v_call: TRBV28
clone_size: .
cdr3_length: 15
d_call: .
j_call: TRBJ2-2

cdr3_nt: TGCGCCAGCAGCTTCAACACAGATACGCAGTATTTT
cdr3_aa: CASSFNTDTQYF
v_call: TRBV5-1
clone_size: once
cdr3_length: 12
d_call: .
j_call: TRBJ2-3

cdr3_nt: TGTGCCAGCAGACCTGACAGGGGCACCGCTTTCTTT
cdr3_aa: CASRPDRGTAFF
v_call: TRBV3-1/TRBV3-2
clone_size: .
cdr3_length: 12
d_call: TRBD1
j_call: TRBJ1-1

cdr3_nt: TGTGCCAGCAGCTTATTGTCCGTTCCTACAGGGCCGGCGAGGAACACTGAAGCTTTCTTT
cdr3_aa: CASSLLSVPTGPARNTEAFF
v_call: TRBV7-8
clone_size: .
cdr3_length: 20
d_call: .
j_call: TRBJ1-1

cdr3_nt: TGTGCCAGCAGCGAGGGGGGAGGGATGTACGAGCAGTACTTC
cdr3_aa: CASSEGGGMYEQYF
v_call: TRBV9
clone_size: .
cdr3_length: 14
d_call: .
j_call: TRBJ2-7

cdr3_nt: TGTGCCAGCAGTTTAATTTCGACAGAAAAACTGTTTTTT
cdr3_aa: CASSLISTEKLFF
v_call: TRBV28
clone_size: .
cdr3_length: 13
d_call: .
j_call: TRBJ1-4

cdr3_nt: TGTGCCAGCAGATCCACCCCGGCTTCGGGCGAGCAGTACTTC
cdr3_aa: CASRSTPASGEQYF
v_call: TRBV28
clone_size: .
cdr3_length: 14
d_call: .
j_call: TRBJ2-7

cdr3_nt: TGTGCCAGCAGCACAGGGGAGGCGGGATATGGCTACACCTTC
cdr3_aa: CASSTGEAGYGYTF
v_call: TRBV11-1
clone_size: .
cdr3_length: 14
d_call: TRBD1
j_call: TRBJ1-2

cdr3_nt: TGCGCCAGCAGCTTGGGGTTGGGACTGGGAAACACCATATATTTT
cdr3_aa: CASSLGLGLGNTIYF
v_call: TRBV5-1
clone_size: once
cdr3_length: 15
d_call: .
j_call: TRBJ1-3

cdr3_nt: TGTGCCAGCAGCCAGAGCATCGGGACTAGCGGGAGAAACGAGCAGTACTTC
cdr3_aa: CASSQSIGTSGRNEQYF
v_call: TRBV27
clone_size: once
cdr3_length: 17
d_call: TRBD2
j_call: TRBJ2-7

cdr3_nt: TGTGCCAGCAGCTTGTTTCCACTGGGCGGGAGAGGGGAGCAGTTCTTC
cdr3_aa: CASSLFPLGGRGEQFF
v_call: TRBV7-3
clone_size: .
cdr3_length: 16
d_call: TRBD2
j_call: TRBJ2-1

cdr3_nt: TGCAGCGTTGTGGGGGGGACAGGGTCTGTCCCCAGACCTTCCACCTTC
cdr3_aa: CSVVGGTGSVPRPSTF
v_call: TRBV29-1
clone_size: .
cdr3_length: 16
d_call: TRBD1
j_call: TRBJ1-2

cdr3_nt: TGCGCCAGCAGTGACAGTATTGGCACTGGAAACACCATATATTTT
cdr3_aa: CASSDSIGTGNTIYF
v_call: TRBV10-1
clone_size: .
cdr3_length: 15
d_call: .
j_call: TRBJ1-3

cdr3_nt: TGTGCCTGGGATATAACAGGGGGAGGCACCGGGGAGCTGTTTTTT
cdr3_aa: CAWDITGGGTGELFF
v_call: TRBV30
clone_size: once
cdr3_length: 15
d_call: TRBD1
j_call: TRBJ2-2

cdr3_nt: TGTGCCAGCAGCGGCTTCGGACTAGCGGGAGGGAGCTCCTACAATGAGCAGTTCTTC
cdr3_aa: CASSGFGLAGGSSYNEQFF
v_call: TRBV9
clone_size: .
cdr3_length: 19
d_call: TRBD2
j_call: TRBJ2-1

cdr3_nt: TGTGCCAGCAGCCCCGCTAGCAAAAGCTCCTACGAGCAGTACTTC
cdr3_aa: CASSPASKSSYEQYF
v_call: TRBV28
clone_size: .
cdr3_length: 15
d_call: .
j_call: TRBJ2-7

cdr3_nt: TGTGCCAGCAGCTTCAGACAGGACTCTGGAAACACCATATATTTT
cdr3_aa: CASSFRQDSGNTIYF
v_call: TRBV5-4
clone_size: .
cdr3_length: 15
d_call: .
j_call: TRBJ1-3

cdr3_nt: TGTGCCAGCAGCGTAGTGTCAGGCGTGAACACTGAAGCTTTCTTT
cdr3_aa: CASSVVSGVNTEAFF
v_call: TRBV9
clone_size: .
cdr3_length: 15
d_call: .
j_call: TRBJ1-1

cdr3_nt: TGTGCCAGCAGTGAAAGGACTAGCGGGCAACAAGAGACCCAGTACTTC
cdr3_aa: CASSERTSGQQETQYF
v_call: TRBV2
clone_size: once
cdr3_length: 16
d_call: TRBD2
j_call: TRBJ2-5

cdr3_nt: TGTGCCAGCAGCCAAGATACGGGGGGTAACACTGAAGCTTTCTTT
cdr3_aa: CASSQDTGGNTEAFF
v_call: TRBV3-1/TRBV3-2
clone_size: .
cdr3_length: 15
d_call: .
j_call: TRBJ1-1

cdr3_nt: TGTGCCAGCAGTTCACAGCCTGGGGACACGCACTATGGCTACACCTTC
cdr3_aa: CASSSQPGDTHYGYTF
v_call: TRBV27
clone_size: few
cdr3_length: 16
d_call: .
j_call: TRBJ1-2

cdr3_nt: TGTGCCAGCTCACCCAATCGGTACACTGAAGCTTTCTTT
cdr3_aa: CASSPNRYTEAFF
v_call: TRBV18
clone_size: .
cdr3_length: 13
d_call: .
j_call: TRBJ1-1

cdr3_nt: TGTGCCATAAGTTTAGGGACAGGGAAGGGGGAGCTGTTTTTT
cdr3_aa: CAISLGTGKGELFF
v_call: TRBV24-1
clone_size: once
cdr3_length: 14
d_call: TRBD1
j_call: TRBJ2-2

cdr3_nt: TGTGCCAGCAGTTTGCGGGGAGGGGGGTACACTGAAGCTTTCTTT
cdr3_aa: CASSLRGGGYTEAFF
v_call: TRBV27
clone_size: .
cdr3_length: 15
d_call: .
j_call: TRBJ1-1

cdr3_nt: TGTGCCAGCAGCTCAACACTCCGGGACTCGATCAGTGTGGTCCGAGAGACCCAGTACTTC
cdr3_aa: CASSSTLRDSISVVRETQYF
v_call: TRBV5-8
clone_size: .
cdr3_length: 20
d_call: .
j_call: TRBJ2-5

cdr3_nt: TGTGCCAGTAGCCCCGAGTTGAGCACCGGGGAGCTGTTTTTT
cdr3_aa: CASSPELSTGELFF
v_call: TRBV19
clone_size: .
cdr3_length: 14
d_call: .
j_call: TRBJ2-2

cdr3_nt: TGTGCCACCGGAAAAAGGACACGCGCAGATACGCAGTATTTT
cdr3_aa: CATGKRTRADTQYF
v_call: TRBV28
clone_size: .
cdr3_length: 14
d_call: .
j_call: TRBJ2-3

cdr3_nt: TGTGCCAGCAGGGGAGGGTCCTACAATGAGCAGTTCTTC
cdr3_aa: CASRGGSYNEQFF
v_call: TRBV6-5
clone_size: once
cdr3_length: 13
d_call: TRBD2
j_call: TRBJ2-1

cdr3_nt: TGTGCCAGCAGCTTAGCGCGGGAGGGGGTCACCGGGGAGCTGTTTTTT
cdr3_aa: CASSLAREGVTGELFF
v_call: TRBV7-9
clone_size: .
cdr3_length: 16
d_call: TRBD2
j_call: TRBJ2-2

cdr3_nt: TGTGCCAGCAGCGTTGGCAGCGGGAGTATCTATGAGCAGTTCTTC
cdr3_aa: CASSVGSGSIYEQFF
v_call: TRBV9
clone_size: .
cdr3_length: 15
d_call: TRBD2
j_call: TRBJ2-1

cdr3_nt: TGTGCCAGCAGGTCCCTTTTTCAGGGATATGGCTACACCTTC
cdr3_aa: CASRSLFQGYGYTF
v_call: TRBV28
clone_size: .
cdr3_length: 14
d_call: .
j_call: TRBJ1-2

cdr3_nt: TGTGCCAGCATGCGGGGCGGGTATAGCAATCAGCCCCAGCATTTT
cdr3_aa: CASMRGGYSNQPQHF
v_call: TRBV6-5
clone_size: .
cdr3_length: 15
d_call: .
j_call: TRBJ1-5

cdr3_nt: TGTGCCAGCAGCCTAGGGACTAGCCGAACCGGGGAGCTGTTTTTT
cdr3_aa: CASSLGTSRTGELFF
v_call: TRBV3-1/TRBV3-2
clone_size: .
cdr3_length: 15
d_call: TRBD2
j_call: TRBJ2-2

cdr3_nt: TGCAGCGTCCCCGGGAGGGTGAGCCTAAATGAGCAGTACTTC
cdr3_aa: CSVPGRVSLNEQYF
v_call: TRBV29-1
clone_size: .
cdr3_length: 14
d_call: TRBD2
j_call: TRBJ2-7

cdr3_nt: TGCGCCAGCAGGAGAACTAGTCCGCGAGAGACCCAGTACTTC
cdr3_aa: CASRRTSPRETQYF
v_call: TRBV10-2
clone_size: few
cdr3_length: 14
d_call: .
j_call: TRBJ2-5

cdr3_nt: TGTGCCAGCAGCGGCTACCGGAGTCCAGGGGGCGCTTCCGGGGAGCTGTTTTTT
cdr3_aa: CASSGYRSPGGASGELFF
v_call: TRBV28
clone_size: .
cdr3_length: 18
d_call: TRBD1
j_call: TRBJ2-2

cdr3_nt: TGCGCCAGCAGCCAAGAGACAGGGGGAAATGAAAAACTGTTTTTT
cdr3_aa: CASSQETGGNEKLFF
v_call: TRBV4-1
clone_size: few
cdr3_length: 15
d_call: TRBD1
j_call: TRBJ1-4

cdr3_nt: TGTGCCAGCAGTGAAGTGGACAGGGTAGGTCAGCCCCAGCATTTT
cdr3_aa: CASSEVDRVGQPQHF
v_call: TRBV2
clone_size: few
cdr3_length: 15
d_call: TRBD1
j_call: TRBJ1-5

cdr3_nt: TGTGCCAGCAGCCAGGATAGCGGGAGCGCAGATACGCAGTATTTT
cdr3_aa: CASSQDSGSADTQYF
v_call: TRBV7-6
clone_size: .
cdr3_length: 15
d_call: TRBD2
j_call: TRBJ2-3